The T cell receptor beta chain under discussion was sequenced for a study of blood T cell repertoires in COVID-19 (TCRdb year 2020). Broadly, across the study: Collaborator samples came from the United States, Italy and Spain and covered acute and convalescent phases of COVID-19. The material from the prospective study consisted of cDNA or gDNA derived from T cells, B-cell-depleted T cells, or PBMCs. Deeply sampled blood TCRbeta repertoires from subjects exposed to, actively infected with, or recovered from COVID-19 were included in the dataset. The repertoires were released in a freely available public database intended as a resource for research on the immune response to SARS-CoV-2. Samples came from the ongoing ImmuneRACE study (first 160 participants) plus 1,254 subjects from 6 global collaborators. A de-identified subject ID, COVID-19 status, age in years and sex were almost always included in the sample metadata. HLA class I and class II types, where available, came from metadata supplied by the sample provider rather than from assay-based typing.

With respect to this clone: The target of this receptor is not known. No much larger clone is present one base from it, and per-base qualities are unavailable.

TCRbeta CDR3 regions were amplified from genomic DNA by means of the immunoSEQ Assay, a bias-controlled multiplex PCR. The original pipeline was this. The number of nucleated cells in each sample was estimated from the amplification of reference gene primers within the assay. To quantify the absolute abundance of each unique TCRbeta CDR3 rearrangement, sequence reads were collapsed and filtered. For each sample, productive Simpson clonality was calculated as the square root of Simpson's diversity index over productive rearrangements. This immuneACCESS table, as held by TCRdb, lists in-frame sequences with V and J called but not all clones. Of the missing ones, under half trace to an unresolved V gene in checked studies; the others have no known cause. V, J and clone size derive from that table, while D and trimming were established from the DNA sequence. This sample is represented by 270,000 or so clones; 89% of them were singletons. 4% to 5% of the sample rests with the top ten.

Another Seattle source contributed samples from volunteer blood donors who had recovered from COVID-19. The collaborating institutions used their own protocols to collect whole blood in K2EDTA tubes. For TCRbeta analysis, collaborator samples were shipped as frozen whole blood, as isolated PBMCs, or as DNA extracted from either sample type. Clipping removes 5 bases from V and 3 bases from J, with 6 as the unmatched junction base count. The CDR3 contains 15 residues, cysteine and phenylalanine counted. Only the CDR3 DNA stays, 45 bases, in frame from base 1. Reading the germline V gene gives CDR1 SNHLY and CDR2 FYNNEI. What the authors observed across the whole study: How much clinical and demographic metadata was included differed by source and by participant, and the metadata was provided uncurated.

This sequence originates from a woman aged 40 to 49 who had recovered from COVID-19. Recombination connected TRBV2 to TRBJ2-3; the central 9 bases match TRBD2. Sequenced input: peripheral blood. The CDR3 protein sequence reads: CASSLGAGGTDTQYF. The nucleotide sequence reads TGTGCCAGCAGTTTGGGGGCGGGAGGGACAGATACGCAGTATTTT.